The entry below describes one T cell receptor (beta chain). Its antigen is undetermined. This sample is part of a study of CD8 T cells in Susac syndrome. Notes on the study in general: In total CD8+ repertoires, roughly 17 Susac-specific public clones were found, and roughly 5 in CD8+ TEMRA repertoires. CD8+ clonal expansion in Susac was maximal in TEMRA cells and in active patients.

The RNA input was roughly 0.5 to 1 ug, and it was reverse transcribed with random hexamers. TCRdb re-derived calls from the immunoSEQ multiplex PCR reads in MiXCR, one entry per CDR3 protein. Of under 200,000 distinct CDR3 sequences listed, about 95% are singletons. Bulk CD8+ and CD4+ cells came from magnetic negative isolation; CD8+ TEMRA by FACS. V lost 3 bases to trimming and J lost 1 base, with 6 bases between them. The CDR3 contains 13 residues. The sequenced sample was CD8+ T cells from PBMCs. This TCR derives from a human donor with Susac syndrome. This chain joins TRBV12-3 or TRBV12-4 and TRBJ1-1; tentative D call: TRBD1 (5 bases). CDR3 sequence (DNA): TGTGCCAGCAGTTTGACAGAGAACACTGAAGCTTTCTTT. It codes for CASSLTENTEAFF.